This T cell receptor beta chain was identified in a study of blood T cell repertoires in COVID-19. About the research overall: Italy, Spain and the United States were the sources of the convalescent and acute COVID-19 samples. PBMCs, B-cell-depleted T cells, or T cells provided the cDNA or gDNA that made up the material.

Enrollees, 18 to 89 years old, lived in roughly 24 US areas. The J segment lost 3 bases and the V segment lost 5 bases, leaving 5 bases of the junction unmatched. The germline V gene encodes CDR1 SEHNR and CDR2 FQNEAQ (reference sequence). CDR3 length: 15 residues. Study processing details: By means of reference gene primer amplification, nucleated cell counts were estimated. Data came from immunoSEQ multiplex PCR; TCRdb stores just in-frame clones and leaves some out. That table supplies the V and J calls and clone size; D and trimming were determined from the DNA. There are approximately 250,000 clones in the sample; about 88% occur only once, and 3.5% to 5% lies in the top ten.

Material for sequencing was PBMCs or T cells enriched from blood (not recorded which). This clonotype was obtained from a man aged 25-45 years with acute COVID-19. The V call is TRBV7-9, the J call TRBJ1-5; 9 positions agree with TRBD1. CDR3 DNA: TGTGCCAGCAGCAGGGGACAGGGTTACAATCAGCCCCAGCATTTT. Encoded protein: CASSRGQGYNQPQHF.